The TCR beta chain described here comes from a study of T cell repertoires in cytomegalovirus infection. For the study at large: Evidence of both CMV infection and a matching HLA type came from public TCR beta signatures.

TCRdb re-called the reads with MiXCR, one entry per CDR3 protein. The sample contains some 350,000 distinct CDR3 sequences, 34% of which appear only once. Germline V lookup: CDR1 SGHDN, CDR2 FVKESK. CDR3 length: 13 amino acids. The V end lost 3 bases, the J end lost 5 bases, and 7 bases lay between the germline ends. Notes on this clonotype: Its antigen is as yet unknown.

Findings and limits, study-wide: Individuals carrying CMV plus the relevant HLA were identified by cumulative frequency of public TCR beta families.

This sequence originates from a human donor in good health (CMV status not recorded). Some clones in this sample may be carry-over from other donors' samples. The source was cultured PBMCs, collected from culture after CMV antigen stimulation. The V call is TRBV14, the J call TRBJ2-2; no definite D call. Here the CDR3 reads CASSQAKTGELFF. CDR3 nucleotide sequence: TGTGCCAGCAGCCAGGCTAAGACCGGGGAGCTGTTTTTT.